The next 9 T cell receptor beta chains were all read from a single sample in a study of tumor-infiltrating lymphocytes in primary liver carcinoma. Joint extraction of RNA and DNA used roughly 19-31 mg of bulk tissue that was unsorted. The researchers produced TCR beta cDNA from approximately 0.45 ug total RNA with a constant-region primer. For TCR beta, libraries were produced by three nested multiplex PCR rounds using slightly modified ARM-PCR. TRBV1-TRBV30 forward primers and a C-beta reverse primer were used in the first two PCR rounds, which each ran for about 9 cycles. TCRdb re-analysed the multiplex PCR reads in MiXCR, keeping a single row per CDR3 protein. The sample records roughly 120,000 distinct CDR3 sequences, 60% to 75% being singletons. Material for sequencing was liver tumor tissue from sampling region 3. Subset given: tumor region T3, left-lateral pole. Source of these receptors: a woman aged 55 to 70 with primary liver carcinoma and hepatitis B virus infection.

To note about this clonotype: The final CDR3 position lacks the conserved phenylalanine or tryptophan, pointing to a likely read error. The V call is TRBV6-2 or TRBV6-3, the J call TRBJ2-4; 7 bases align to TRBD2. The CDR3 length is 17 residues. V lost 4 bases to trimming and J lost 4 bases; unmatched junction nucleotides: 13. Per germline, CDR1 MNHEY and CDR2 SVGEGT. The CDR3 region is CASSSGTNGIGKNIQYL. CDR3 sequence (DNA): TGTGCCAGCAGTTCGGGGACTAACGGGATAGGTAAAAACATTCAGTACTTG.

This chain uses TRBV7-3 with TRBJ1-2; D might be TRBD1 (5 bases). V lost 5 bases, J lost 6 bases, and 16 bases lay in between. This CDR3 is 14 amino acids long. Germline CDR1 is SGHTA and CDR2 is FQGTGA. The DNA of the CDR3 is TGTGCCAGCAGCCCAACGGGCCCAGGGCATGGCTACACCTTC. Translated: CASSPTGPGHGYTF.

The V gene is TRBV19, the J gene TRBJ2-3, with D unresolved. The CDR3 is made up of 13 amino acids. The V end was cut by 9 bases, the J end by 6 bases, with 16 bases between. Per germline, CDR1 LNHDA and CDR2 SQIVND (reference sequence). The CDR3 sequence is CASRRLNGDTQYF. The CDR3 nucleotides are TGTGCCAGCAGACGCCTCAACGGGGATACGCAGTATTTT.

This clonotype was found many times. The chain carries TRBV6-1 and TRBJ2-1; D gene ambiguous. Trimming shortened V by 2 bases and J by 6 bases, and 2 bases separated the two germline ends. CDR3 size: 11 residues. Germline V gene sequence: CDR1 MNHNS, CDR2 SASEGT. The CDR3 DNA sequence: TGTGCCAGCAGTGAATTCAATGAGCAGTTCTTC. Protein product: CASSEFNEQFF.

In the case of this clonotype: Relative to the germline gene, one junction end is altered; a read error may explain this. The chain employs TRBV11-2 and TRBJ2-1; D may be TRBD2 (5 bases). Germline loops: CDR1 SGHAT, CDR2 FQNNGV. The CDR3 covers 15 residues. In DNA form, the CDR3 reads TGTGCCAGCAACTTGAGACTAACGATGGGCAATGAGCAGTTTTTC. Translated, it gives CASNLRLTMGNEQFF.

With regard to this clonotype: Germline is not matched at one junction end, which may reflect a read error. The V call is TRBV7-3, the J call TRBJ2-7, with TRBD1 matching over 11 bases. Germline CDR1 is SGHTA and CDR2 is FQGTGA. The CDR3 spans 15 residues. For the CDR3, the DNA is TGTACCAGCAGCAAAGCCGGGACAGGGGGCTACGAGCAGTACTTC. Amino acids: CTSSKAGTGGYEQYF.

This clonotype occurred once. This rearrangement joins TRBV11-2 to TRBJ2-1, with 7 bases fitting TRBD2. Germline assignment: CDR1 SGHAT and CDR2 FQNNGV. CDR3 length: 15 amino acids. Trimming at V came to 5 bases and at J to 2 bases, leaving 6 bases not matched to a gene. The CDR3 DNA follows: TGTGCCAGCAGCACCTGGGGGAGGGCCTACAATGAGCAGTTCTTC. Encoded protein: CASSTWGRAYNEQFF.

For this clonotype: Since the CDR3 does not end with the conserved phenylalanine or tryptophan, this likely comes from a read error. The chain is built from TRBV15 and TRBJ2-7, with 8 bases identical to TRBD1. Germline V lookup: CDR1 LNHNV, CDR2 YYDKDF (reference sequence). The CDR3 is 15 amino acids. Trimming took 0 bases from V and 6 from J; bases not matched to a gene: 7. The CDR3 is CATSRDARGQGEQYL. CDR3 nucleotide sequence: TGTGCCACCAGCAGAGATGCCAGGGGGCAAGGCGAGCAGTACTTA.

The chain couples TRBV7-9 to TRBJ2-1; D gene unclear. The V gene lost 5 bases and the J gene lost 0 bases, with 14 bases spanning the gap. Germline CDR1 and CDR2: SEHNR and FQNEAQ (reference sequence). The CDR3 has 16 amino acids. The CDR3 here is CASSPPGCSSYNEQFF. DNA of the CDR3: TGTGCCAGCAGCCCCCCTGGCTGTAGCTCCTACAATGAGCAGTTCTTC.